The 32 T cell receptor beta chains below all came from one sample that was sequenced in a study of T-cell reconstitution after alpha-beta-depleted transplantation in children. Preparing the TCRbeta library involved the use of unique molecular identifiers. Via MiXCR, TCRdb re-called the PCR reads, giving one row per CDR3 protein. The sample includes about 610,000 distinct CDR3 sequences, about 10% of them seen just once. This specimen was PBMCs from the stem cell graft donor, taken from the stem cell graft. All receptors come from a human donor who donated a stem cell graft to a child with acute myeloid leukemia.

The genes are TRBV18 and TRBJ2-2; D not certain. This CDR3 comprises 15 residues. Germline V gives CDR1 KGHSH, CDR2 LQKENI. Trimming shortened V by 2 bases and J by 1 base, and 8 bases separated the two germline ends. The CDR3 protein is CASSPMSVNTGELFF. The CDR3 DNA reads as TGTGCCAGCTCACCAATGAGCGTGAACACCGGGGAGCTGTTTTTT.

This clonotype has more than one count but fewer than ten. The rearrangement uses TRBV3-1 and TRBJ2-1; 9 nucleotides match TRBD2. Unmatched junction bases numbered 6, after V lost 3 bases and J lost 3 bases. Germline V CDR1 and CDR2: LGHDT, YNNKEL (reference sequence). This CDR3 has 16 amino acids. CDR3 amino acids: CASSHPRSGSYNEQFF. CDR3 nucleotides: TGTGCCAGCAGCCACCCTCGTAGCGGGAGCTACAATGAGCAGTTCTTC.

This clonotype has ten or more counts. The chain couples TRBV18 to TRBJ2-1, with D uncertain. This CDR3 comprises 13 residues. In germline, CDR1 is KGHSH, CDR2 LQKENI. V lost 2 bases and J 3 bases, leaving 5 bases between the germline ends. DNA for the CDR3: TGTGCCAGCTCACCAGGCATCTACAATGAGCAGTTCTTC. Its translation: CASSPGIYNEQFF.

This clonotype was seen a handful of times. This chain connects TRBV27 to TRBJ2-5; D is undetermined. Germline lookup yields CDR1 MNHEY and CDR2 SMNVEV (reference sequence). Trimming left V 5 bases short and J 1 base short, with 17 bases between. The CDR3 consists of 16 residues. This chain's CDR3 is CASSPATVAPQETQYF. CDR3 in DNA: TGTGCCAGCAGTCCCGCAACCGTGGCTCCCCAAGAGACCCAGTACTTC.

There are many counts of this clonotype. This chain links TRBV20-1 with TRBJ2-1; either TRBD1 or TRBD2 may fit D (5 bases each). The CDR3 contains 18 residues. Germline lookup yields CDR1 DFQATT and CDR2 SNEGSKA (reference sequence). Trimming removed 0 bases from V and 8 bases from J, with 26 bases in between. As DNA, the CDR3 is TGCAGTGCTAGAGAAAGGAGACTGAGGGGCGCCTCGCCGGATGAGCAGTTCTTC. Protein: CSARERRLRGASPDEQFF.

The chain employs TRBV9 and TRBJ2-3, with D tentatively TRBD1 or TRBD2 (5 bases each). Trimming shortened V by 0 bases and J by 0 bases, and 8 bases separated the two germline ends. Germline CDR1 is SGDLS and CDR2 is YYNGEE. This CDR3 is 15 amino acids long. The CDR3 protein is CASSVDGASTDTQYF. The CDR3 region has the DNA TGTGCCAGCAGCGTAGACGGGGCGAGCACAGATACGCAGTATTTT.

The CDR3 DNA reads as TGTGCCAGCTCACCACCGCTAGCGGGAAAATACAATGAGCAGTTCTTC. It codes for CASSPPLAGKYNEQFF. V gene TRBV18 combines with J gene TRBJ2-1, with 9 positions matching TRBD2. The length of the CDR3 is 16 residues. Looked up from germline, CDR1 is KGHSH and CDR2 is LQKENI. The V gene end was trimmed by 0 bases and the J gene end by 4 bases; junction bases not matched to a gene: 4.

This clonotype has more than one count but fewer than ten. This sequence joins TRBV7-2 and TRBJ2-5; D is perhaps TRBD1 (5 bases). Germline V lookup: CDR1 SGHTA, CDR2 FQGNSA. The CDR3 runs to 16 residues. Trimming stripped 5 bases from V and 1 base from J, with 17 bases between. The CDR3: CASSPHQGLGQETQYF. In DNA form, the CDR3 reads TGTGCCAGCAGCCCCCACCAGGGCTTGGGCCAAGAGACCCAGTACTTC.

This clonotype came up a few times. The chain carries TRBV5-1 and TRBJ2-4; the D gene could be TRBD1 or TRBD2 (5 bases each). Germline CDR1 reads SGHRS; CDR2 reads YFSETQ. This CDR3 is built from 16 residues. V was clipped by 0 bases and J by 6 bases, with 16 bases between them. The CDR3 region is CASSLVGAARRNIQYF. The CDR3 nucleotides are TGCGCCAGCAGCTTGGTCGGGGCGGCACGAAGAAACATTCAGTACTTC. Drawing the rest from reference TRBV5-1 and TRBJ2-4, the complete variable domain is KAGVTQTPRYLIKTRGQQVTLSCSPISGHRSVSWYQQTPGQGLQFLFEYFSETQRNKGNFPGRFSGRQFSNSRSEMNVSTLELGDSALYLCASSLVGAARRNIQYFGAGTRLSVL.

This clonotype was recorded at least ten times. V usage is TRBV27 and J usage is TRBJ2-7, with 8 bases aligning to TRBD1. The germline CDR1 and CDR2 sequences are MNHEY and SMNVEV (reference sequence). The CDR3 is made up of 15 amino acids. Trimming took 3 bases from V and 2 from J; bases not matched to a gene: 6. The CDR3, as DNA: TGTGCCAGCAGTTTGAGGACAGGGAGTCCCTACGAGCAGTACTTC. It translates to CASSLRTGSPYEQYF.

This clonotype was seen more than once but under ten times. Here the CDR3 DNA reads TGTGCCAGCAGACGACAGGGGGCCGGGGAGACCCAGTACTTC. Translation: CASRRQGAGETQYF. The chain recombines TRBV5-5 with TRBJ2-5; 10 nucleotides agree with TRBD1. CDR3 size: 14 residues. The V gene end was trimmed by 5 bases and the J gene end by 5 bases; junction bases not matched to a gene: 6. Germline loops: CDR1 SGHKS, CDR2 YYEKEE (reference sequence).

The rearrangement joins TRBV12-3 or TRBV12-4 to TRBJ2-5; 7 nucleotides agree with TRBD2. The CDR3 is made up of 12 amino acids. V shed 8 bases, J shed 3 bases, and the junction held 3 bases outside the gene matches. The CDR3 DNA follows: TGTGCCAGCGGGGGAGGGGAAGAGACCCAGTACTTC. It is translated as CASGGGEETQYF.

V is TRBV6-1 and J is TRBJ1-5, with D unresolved. The CDR3 totals 12 residues. Trimming left V 4 bases short and J 3 bases short, with 4 bases between. Germline CDR1 reads MNHNS; CDR2 reads SASEGT. Written as DNA, the CDR3 is TGTGCCAGCAGTGCGTACAATCAGCCCCAGCATTTT. Protein product: CASSAYNQPQHF.

V usage is TRBV27 and J usage is TRBJ2-7; the D call may be TRBD1 or TRBD2 (5 bases each). The CDR3 has 14 amino acids. Trimming left V 3 bases short and J 4 bases short, with 13 bases between. CDR1 is MNHEY and CDR2 is SMNVEV in the germline V gene (reference sequence). CDR3 protein: CASSLSLGEYEQYF. CDR3 DNA: TGTGCCAGCAGTTTGTCCCTGGGGGAATACGAGCAGTACTTC.

Ten or more counts support this clonotype. The chain employs TRBV10-3 and TRBJ2-3; D call uncertain. This CDR3 has 12 residues. Per the germline V gene, CDR1 is ENHRY and CDR2 is SYGVKD. V was clipped by 2 bases and J by 11 bases, with 11 bases between them. The CDR3 DNA reads as TGTGCCATCAGTGAGGACCGAAGAGGGCAGTATTTT. Amino acid sequence: CAISEDRRGQYF.

The table lists this clonotype with many counts. J is TRBJ2-6 and V is TRBV28, with D hard to call. Between the trimmed V and J ends, which lost 2 bases and 0 bases, there was a span of 8 bases. In germline, CDR1 is MDHEN, CDR2 SYDVKM. The CDR3 contains 16 residues. As DNA, the CDR3 is TGTGCCAGCAGTTTAACGGGTGGCTCTGGGGCCAACGTCCTGACTTTC. Translation: CASSLTGGSGANVLTF.

In this sample, this clonotype turned up many times. This chain joins TRBV7-9 and TRBJ1-4, with a weak D call TRBD1 (5 bases). Germline V gene sequence: CDR1 SEHNR, CDR2 FQNEAQ (reference sequence). The V end was cut by 5 bases, the J end by 1 base, with 8 bases between. This CDR3 is built from 14 residues. The CDR3 DNA follows: TGTGCCAGCAGCCGCAGGGAAACTAATGAAAAACTGTTTTTT. Amino acid sequence: CASSRRETNEKLFF.

The chain carries TRBV24-1 and TRBJ2-5; D is undetermined. Trimming stripped 5 bases from V and 0 bases from J, with 12 bases between. The germline gives CDR1 KGHDR, CDR2 SFDVKD. This CDR3 is 15 amino acids long. CDR3 nucleotides: TGTGCCACCAGTGCGACCCCCCCGGACCAAGAGACCCAGTACTTC. Translation gives CATSATPPDQETQYF.

This chain connects TRBV9 to TRBJ2-7; D might be TRBD2 (6 bases). The V end was cut by 0 bases, the J end by 6 bases, with 19 bases between. The V gene's germline CDR1 is SGDLS and CDR2 YYNGEE. This CDR3 spans 16 amino acids. The CDR3 DNA reads as TGTGCCAGCAGCGTAGCTGTTGGCGGGATGAGTCCCGAGCAGTACTTC. Amino acids: CASSVAVGGMSPEQYF.

The chain joins TRBV10-3 to TRBJ2-2; D unresolved. The ends were cut back, 8 bases at V and 0 bases at J, with 7 bases in the middle. Germline CDR1 and CDR2: ENHRY and SYGVKD. The CDR3 runs 13 residues. CDR3 loop: CAIDGTNTGELFF. The CDR3 bases are TGTGCCATCGACGGTACGAACACCGGGGAGCTGTTTTTT.

In this sample, this clonotype turned up many times. V and J are TRBV20-1 and TRBJ2-3; 10 bases align to TRBD2. This CDR3 region has 14 residues. V lost 5 bases to trimming and J lost 3 bases; unmatched junction nucleotides: 5. Germline CDR1 reads DFQATT; CDR2 reads SNEGSKA (reference sequence). The CDR3 is CSAPSSGSTDTQYF. The CDR3 DNA reads as TGCAGTGCTCCGTCTAGCGGGAGTACAGATACGCAGTATTTT.

This clonotype was observed a few times. This chain links TRBV4-3 with TRBJ2-7; TRBD1 might be the D (6 bases). Per germline, CDR1 LGHNA and CDR2 YSLEER. The length of the CDR3 is 14 residues. V was cut by 0 bases and J by 8 bases, with 14 bases left in between. The CDR3 sequence: CASSQDRGKGKQYF. CDR3 in DNA: TGCGCCAGCAGCCAAGATAGGGGGAAGGGTAAGCAGTACTTC.

This clonotype was detected many times. The CDR3 DNA reads as TGTGCCAGCAGGCCCAAACCGGGACAGGGGGTTTGGGAGACCCAGTACTTC. Amino acids: CASRPKPGQGVWETQYF. The rearrangement links TRBV28 to TRBJ2-5; 11 bases fit TRBD1. The J segment lost 5 bases and the V segment lost 6 bases, leaving 14 bases of the junction unmatched. There are 17 residues in the CDR3. Germline V gene lookup returns CDR1 MDHEN and CDR2 SYDVKM.

This clonotype was seen many times. This sequence joins TRBV12-3 or TRBV12-4 and TRBJ2-2, with D possibly being TRBD1 (5 bases). V was shortened by 5 bases and J by 3 bases, with 10 bases between the two germline ends. The CDR3 has 14 amino acids. The CDR3 nucleotides read TGTGCCAGCAGTCTAGGGGTGGACACCGGGGAGCTGTTTTTT. Its protein is CASSLGVDTGELFF.

This clonotype was recorded a few times. The CDR3 loop is CSADRSNQPQHF. CDR3 DNA: TGCAGTGCGGACAGGAGCAATCAGCCCCAGCATTTT. The chain combines TRBV20-1 with TRBJ1-5; TRBD1 matches at 7 bases. V shed 6 bases, J shed 1 base, and the junction held 0 bases outside the gene matches. Germline CDR1 and CDR2: DFQATT and SNEGSKA (reference sequence). This CDR3 has 12 amino acids.

This clonotype was counted between two and nine times. The V and J genes are TRBV4-3 and TRBJ2-2, with a tentative D call TRBD1 (5 bases). The length of the CDR3 is 16 residues. Germline-derived CDR1 and CDR2 are LGHNA and YSLEER. Deletions cut 8 bases from V and 0 bases from J, with 16 bases between. The CDR3 spells CASAAGAASNTGELFF. The CDR3 nucleotides are TGCGCCAGCGCAGCTGGGGCAGCATCGAACACCGGGGAGCTGTTTTTT.

This chain connects TRBV7-6 to TRBJ2-5; TRBD2 matches 12 bases. This CDR3 has 17 amino acids. Unmatched junction bases numbered 8, after V lost 1 base and J lost 5 bases. CDR1 and CDR2 (germline): SGHVS, FNYEAQ. DNA of the CDR3: TGTGCCAGCAGCTTAGTCCCGGGACTAGCGGGTGGTGAGACCCAGTACTTC. It specifies CASSLVPGLAGGETQYF.

This clonotype has at least ten counts. The genes are TRBV28 and TRBJ2-2, with D uncertain. Germline loops: CDR1 MDHEN, CDR2 SYDVKM. Trimming removed 5 bases from V and 2 bases from J, with 6 bases in between. The CDR3 spans 13 residues. The CDR3 DNA sequence: TGTGCCAGCAGTGACGGAAACACCGGGGAGCTGTTTTTT. It translates to CASSDGNTGELFF.

This clonotype has at least ten counts. The chain links TRBV19 to TRBJ1-3; possibly TRBD1 for D (6 bases). Germline values: CDR1 LNHDA, CDR2 SQIVND (reference sequence). Deletions cut 3 bases from V and 4 bases from J, with 13 bases between. The CDR3 loop spans 15 amino acids. The CDR3, as DNA: TGTGCCAGTAGTATCCTGGGGGCGGAAGGAAACACCATATATTTT. Amino acid sequence: CASSILGAEGNTIYF.

This clonotype occurred a few times. V is TRBV27 and J is TRBJ2-7; the match to TRBD1 covers 9 bases. V lost 8 bases and J lost 3; bases outside the gene matches: 8. The CDR3 length is 14 residues. CDR1 MNHEY and CDR2 SMNVEV come from the germline V gene (reference sequence). Here the CDR3 reads CASSTGGSIYEQYF. The CDR3 coding sequence is TGTGCCAGCTCGACAGGGGGATCAATCTACGAGCAGTACTTC.

This clonotype was detected a few times. The V gene is TRBV12-3 or TRBV12-4, the J gene TRBJ2-2; 9 bases are shared with TRBD2. Trimming took 3 bases from V and 8 from J; bases not matched to a gene: 4. The CDR3 loop spans 14 amino acids. CDR3 DNA sequence: TGTGCCAGCAGTTTCAATAGCGGGAGAGGGGAGCTGTTTTTT. It codes for CASSFNSGRGELFF.

About this clonotype itself: This clone may be a read error of a much larger clone one base away. The chain carries TRBV7-2 and TRBJ2-1; TRBD2 matches 9 bases. This CDR3 has 16 residues. In germline, CDR1 is SGHTA, CDR2 FQGNSA. CDR3 in DNA: TGTGCCAGCAGCTTAGTAGCGGGAGTGACCTACAATGAGCGGTTCTTC. Protein sequence: CASSLVAGVTYNERFF.